This TCR beta chain derives from a study of blood T cell repertoires in COVID-19. Germline CDR1 reads MGHRA; CDR2 reads YSYEKL. The V gene lost 1 base and the J gene lost 2 bases, with 8 bases spanning the gap. This CDR3 contains 14 residues. Generated by immunoSEQ multiplex PCR, the TCRdb table keeps only in-frame clones and is missing some. The data hold some 250,000 clones, with approximately 90% observed a single time. The material sequenced was PBMCs or T cells enriched from blood (not recorded which). The TCR originated in a woman aged 40-49 years with acute COVID-19. This rearrangement joins TRBV4-1 to TRBJ2-5; D not resolved. CDR3 sequence: CASSQGRSQETQYF. The CDR3 region has the DNA TGCGCCAGCAGCCAAGGGAGATCTCAAGAGACCCAGTACTTC.